A selection of T cell receptor beta chains follows, all from one sample in a study of graft-versus-host responses after intestinal transplantation. Here immunoSEQ multiplex PCR was the method, and the copy in TCRdb shows in-frame clones only, minus some. Of about 50,000 clones listed, approximately 91% are singletons. Their specific antigens are unknown. The specimen comprised unstimulated CD4+ T cells sorted from spleen or lymph node cells, sampled before transplant. These receptors originate from a human donor who was the organ donor for an intestinal transplant. The CDR3 runs from the conserved cysteine through the conserved F or W. A D gene is named only where the DNA matches it firmly. Clone sizes are given selectively: once, few, many, or a class where the clone is expanded.

V: TRBV7-2
length: 14
J: TRBJ2-1
size: .
D: TRBD2
CDR3: CASTLAGGDNEQFF
DNA: TGTGCCAGCACCCTAGCGGGAGGGGACAATGAGCAGTTCTTC

V: TRBV4-2
length: 16
J: TRBJ1-5
size: .
D: TRBD1
CDR3: CASSQVRGQANQPQHF
DNA: TGTGCCAGCAGCCAAGTCAGGGGACAGGCTAATCAGCCCCAGCATTTT

V: TRBV6-1
length: 14
J: TRBJ1-4
size: .
D: .
CDR3: CASSEGASPEKLFF
DNA: TGTGCCAGCAGCGAGGGCGCCTCCCCTGAAAAACTGTTTTTT

V: TRBV28
length: 16
J: TRBJ2-1
size: .
D: TRBD2
CDR3: CASSLALAGGGPEQFF
DNA: TGTGCCAGCAGTTTAGCTCTAGCGGGAGGTGGCCCTGAGCAGTTCTTC

V: TRBV28
length: 12
J: TRBJ1-2
size: .
D: .
CDR3: CASSLTNYGYTF
DNA: TGTGCCAGCAGTTTAACTAACTATGGCTACACCTTC

V: TRBV5-1
length: 16
J: TRBJ2-3
size: once
D: .
CDR3: CASSLGIAAFTDTQYF
DNA: TGCGCCAGCAGCTTGGGAATAGCTGCCTTCACAGATACGCAGTATTTT

V: TRBV18
length: 13
J: TRBJ2-5
size: .
D: .
CDR3: CASSPRSQETQYF
DNA: TGTGCCAGCTCACCAAGGAGCCAAGAGACCCAGTACTTC

V: TRBV4-3
length: 17
J: TRBJ2-3
size: .
D: TRBD2
CDR3: CASSPATSGSHGDTQYF
DNA: TGCGCCAGCAGCCCCGCGACTAGCGGGAGTCATGGAGATACGCAGTATTTT

V: TRBV20-1
length: 11
J: TRBJ2-1
size: .
D: TRBD2
CDR3: CSAGRGGEQFF
DNA: TGCAGTGCCGGACGGGGGGGTGAGCAGTTCTTC

V: TRBV13
length: 18
J: TRBJ2-1
size: .
D: TRBD2
CDR3: CASSTGTSGSFRYNEQFF
DNA: TGTGCCAGCAGCACGGGGACTAGCGGGAGTTTTAGGTACAATGAGCAGTTCTTC

V: TRBV18
length: 13
J: TRBJ2-7
size: .
D: TRBD2
CDR3: CASSGRERGEQYF
DNA: TGTGCCAGCTCTGGGCGGGAGCGAGGCGAGCAGTACTTC

V: TRBV11-2
length: 15
J: TRBJ1-2
size: .
D: .
CDR3: CASSRNPRLRYGYTF
DNA: TGTGCCAGCAGCCGAAATCCCCGGCTGCGGTATGGCTACACCTTC

V: TRBV5-6
length: 14
J: TRBJ2-7
size: .
D: .
CDR3: CASSLPLEGHEQYF
DNA: TGTGCCAGCAGCTTGCCCCTAGAGGGCCACGAGCAGTACTTC

V: TRBV4-1
length: 17
J: TRBJ2-7
size: .
D: TRBD2
CDR3: CASSQDLTSGSRYEQYF
DNA: TGCGCCAGCAGCCAAGACCTGACTAGCGGGAGTCGATACGAGCAGTACTTC

V: TRBV4-3
length: 16
J: TRBJ1-1
size: .
D: TRBD1
CDR3: CASSQEPGTGSVEAFF
DNA: TGCGCCAGCAGCCAAGAGCCGGGGACAGGGTCTGTTGAAGCTTTCTTT

V: TRBV7-2
length: 15
J: TRBJ2-1
size: .
D: TRBD2
CDR3: CASSLALAGDNEQFF
DNA: TGTGCCAGCAGCTTAGCGCTAGCGGGAGACAATGAGCAGTTCTTC

V: TRBV29-1
length: 13
J: TRBJ2-1
size: .
D: TRBD2
CDR3: CSAGTNSYNEQFF
DNA: TGCAGCGCCGGGACTAACTCCTACAATGAGCAGTTCTTC

V: TRBV6-1
length: 15
J: TRBJ1-4
size: .
D: .
CDR3: CASSVLGGAWEKLFF
DNA: TGTGCCAGCAGTGTCCTTGGGGGGGCGTGGGAAAAACTGTTTTTT

V: TRBV7-9
length: 16
J: TRBJ2-7
size: .
D: TRBD2
CDR3: CASSLGASRGSREQYF
DNA: TGTGCCAGCAGCTTAGGTGCGTCGCGGGGGTCCCGCGAGCAGTACTTC

V: TRBV28
length: 16
J: TRBJ1-6
size: .
D: .
CDR3: CASSLGLSSYNSPLHF
DNA: TGTGCCAGCAGTCTCGGATTGAGCTCCTATAATTCACCCCTCCACTTT

V: TRBV28
length: 12
J: TRBJ1-4
size: few
D: .
CDR3: CASGGTNEKLFF
DNA: TGTGCCAGCGGGGGGACAAATGAAAAACTGTTTTTT

V: TRBV11-3
length: 14
J: TRBJ2-3
size: .
D: .
CDR3: CASSLGGSTDTQYF
DNA: TGTGCCAGCAGCTTGGGCGGTAGCACAGATACGCAGTATTTT

V: TRBV18
length: 16
J: TRBJ2-3
size: once
D: TRBD2
CDR3: CASSAGLAGGTDTQYF
DNA: TGTGCCAGCTCAGCAGGACTAGCGGGAGGCACAGATACGCAGTATTTT

V: TRBV5-6
length: 13
J: TRBJ1-6
size: .
D: .
CDR3: CASSLDRNSPLHF
DNA: TGTGCCAGCAGCTTGGACAGGAATTCACCCCTCCACTTT

V: TRBV5-1
length: 14
J: TRBJ2-4
size: .
D: .
CDR3: CASSLGTLVDIQYF
DNA: TGCGCCAGCAGCTTGGGAACTCTAGTGGACATTCAGTACTTC

V: TRBV28
length: 13
J: TRBJ1-2
size: .
D: .
CDR3: CASSLVRSGGYTF
DNA: TGTGCCAGCAGTTTGGTCCGCTCGGGTGGCTACACCTTC

V: TRBV6-1
length: 14
J: TRBJ1-3
size: .
D: TRBD1
CDR3: CASSLTGIGNTIYF
DNA: TGTGCCAGCAGCCTGACAGGGATTGGAAACACCATATATTTT

V: TRBV5-4
length: 16
J: TRBJ1-2
size: .
D: .
CDR3: CASSPHGGRGEYGYTF
DNA: TGTGCCAGCAGCCCTCACGGAGGAAGGGGCGAGTATGGCTACACCTTC

V: TRBV6-5
length: 16
J: TRBJ1-3
size: .
D: .
CDR3: CASSYSLSSSGNTIYF
DNA: TGTGCCAGCAGTTACTCTTTGTCTTCCTCTGGAAACACCATATATTTT

V: TRBV28
length: 16
J: TRBJ1-6
size: .
D: .
CDR3: CASSNPRTAFNSPLHF
DNA: TGTGCCAGCAGTAACCCCCGGACAGCCTTTAATTCACCCCTCCACTTT

V: TRBV7-2
length: 14
J: TRBJ1-5
size: .
D: .
CDR3: CASSFSGGGQPQHF
DNA: TGTGCCAGCAGCTTTTCCGGGGGAGGTCAGCCCCAGCATTTT

V: TRBV6-5
length: 14
J: TRBJ2-1
size: .
D: TRBD1
CDR3: CASRRDRGNNEQFF
DNA: TGTGCCAGCAGGAGGGACAGGGGAAACAATGAGCAGTTCTTC

V: TRBV7-8
length: 11
J: TRBJ2-5
size: .
D: .
CDR3: CATRYQETQYF
DNA: TGTGCCACCCGGTACCAAGAGACCCAGTACTTC

V: TRBV7-2
length: 16
J: TRBJ2-2
size: .
D: .
CDR3: CASSLEWVGNTGELFF
DNA: TGTGCCAGCAGCTTAGAATGGGTGGGGAACACCGGGGAGCTGTTTTTT

V: TRBV2
length: 13
J: TRBJ2-2
size: .
D: .
CDR3: CASRATNTGELFF
DNA: TGTGCCAGCAGAGCCACGAACACCGGGGAGCTGTTTTTT

V: TRBV6-5
length: 16
J: TRBJ2-7
size: .
D: .
CDR3: CASSYSGRASSYEQYF
DNA: TGTGCCAGCAGTTACTCTGGCAGGGCCAGCTCCTACGAGCAGTACTTC

V: TRBV5-1
length: 16
J: TRBJ2-7
size: .
D: TRBD1
CDR3: CASTPITGTGGEEQYF
DNA: TGCGCCAGCACCCCAATAACCGGGACAGGGGGCGAAGAGCAGTACTTC

V: TRBV28
length: 12
J: TRBJ2-1
size: .
D: .
CDR3: CASSRAWVEQFF
DNA: TGTGCCAGCAGTCGCGCGTGGGTAGAGCAGTTCTTC

V: TRBV6-5
length: 14
J: TRBJ1-1
size: .
D: .
CDR3: CASRLGTLNTEAFF
DNA: TGTGCCAGCAGACTCGGGACACTCAACACTGAAGCTTTCTTT

V: TRBV10-3
length: 16
J: TRBJ2-7
size: .
D: TRBD2
CDR3: CAISAGTSGGTYEQYF
DNA: TGTGCCATCAGTGCCGGGACTAGCGGGGGCACCTACGAGCAGTACTTC

V: TRBV5-1
length: 14
J: TRBJ1-1
size: .
D: .
CDR3: CASSFTRGNTEAFF
DNA: TGCGCCAGCAGCTTTACAAGGGGGAACACTGAAGCTTTCTTT

V: TRBV28
length: 15
J: TRBJ2-5
size: .
D: TRBD1
CDR3: CASSFEQGARETQYF
DNA: TGTGCCAGCAGTTTCGAACAGGGGGCGCGGGAGACCCAGTACTTC

V: TRBV5-4
length: 12
J: TRBJ2-5
size: .
D: .
CDR3: CASSLGRETQYF
DNA: TGTGCCAGCAGCTTGGGCCGGGAGACCCAGTACTTC

V: TRBV28
length: 17
J: TRBJ2-2
size: .
D: TRBD2
CDR3: CASSLFGGRANTGELFF
DNA: TGTGCCAGCAGTTTATTCGGCGGGAGAGCAAACACCGGGGAGCTGTTTTTT

V: TRBV30
length: 12
J: TRBJ2-3
size: .
D: TRBD2
CDR3: CAWGLAGDTQYF
DNA: TGTGCCTGGGGACTAGCGGGAGATACGCAGTATTTT

V: TRBV30
length: 14
J: TRBJ2-3
size: .
D: .
CDR3: CAWTLRGSTDTQYF
DNA: TGTGCCTGGACACTAAGGGGGAGTACAGATACGCAGTATTTT

V: TRBV10-3
length: 15
J: TRBJ1-1
size: few
D: .
CDR3: CAISESDTGKVEAFF
DNA: TGTGCCATCAGTGAGTCCGACACAGGGAAGGTTGAAGCTTTCTTT

V: TRBV6-1
length: 17
J: TRBJ2-6
size: .
D: TRBD1
CDR3: CASSDWTGPSGANVLTF
DNA: TGTGCCAGCAGTGATTGGACAGGTCCCTCTGGGGCCAACGTCCTGACTTTC

V: TRBV28
length: 14
J: TRBJ2-1
size: .
D: TRBD1
CDR3: CASSSPGQANEQFF
DNA: TGTGCCAGCAGTTCGCCGGGACAGGCCAATGAGCAGTTCTTC

V: TRBV28
length: 13
J: TRBJ2-5
size: once
D: .
CDR3: CASRATGIWEQYF
DNA: TGTGCCAGCAGGGCCACAGGGATCTGGGAGCAGTACTTC

V: TRBV10-3
length: 14
J: TRBJ1-4
size: .
D: TRBD1
CDR3: CAISPTGGNEKLFF
DNA: TGTGCCATCAGTCCGACAGGGGGGAATGAAAAACTGTTTTTT

V: TRBV19
length: 11
J: TRBJ2-3
size: once
D: .
CDR3: CASSIWDTQYF
DNA: TGTGCCAGTAGTATCTGGGATACGCAGTATTTT